This TCR beta chain was captured in a study of neurological immune-mediated disorders. TCRdb itself ran the 5' RACE reads through MiXCR, one entry per CDR3 protein. Counted here are approximately 51,000 distinct CDR3 sequences, around 3.3% occurring once; the ten biggest clones make up 5.5% to 6.5%. V was trimmed by 0 bases and J by 0 bases, leaving 14 bases between them. In germline, CDR1 is DFQATT, CDR2 SNEGSKA (reference sequence). This CDR3 region has 16 residues. The source material was PBMCs. The chain employs TRBV20-1 and TRBJ1-1, with a weak D call TRBD1 (5 bases). The receptor was isolated from a middle-aged man with multiple sclerosis. In DNA form, the CDR3 reads TGCAGTGCTAGAGATCGGACAATGGGTGTGAACACTGAAGCTTTCTTT. Translating it yields CSARDRTMGVNTEAFF.